These T cell receptor beta chains were read from a single sample in a study of blood T cell repertoires in COVID-19. This table comes from immunoSEQ multiplex PCR, and its TCRdb copy is limited to in-frame clones, with some not included. The sample has a few hundred thousand clones; about 86% are singletons. The sample consisted of PBMCs or T cells enriched from blood (not recorded which). These receptors were taken from a woman in her thirties or forties with acute COVID-19. CDR3s include the opening cysteine and the closing phenylalanine or tryptophan. D genes are given only for firm matches. Only part of the rows carry a size: once, few, many, or a class if the clone is expanded.

>15|NA|NA|TRBV7-2|TRBJ2-5
CASVRDGLRGETQYF
TGTGCCAGCGTTCGAGACGGACTGCGGGGAGAGACCCAGTACTTC
>18|NA|NA|TRBV5-8|TRBJ2-6
CASSLGDVGVSGANVLTF
TGTGCCAGCAGCTTGGGGGATGTGGGAGTGTCTGGGGCCAACGTCCTGACTTTC
>16|once|NA|TRBV7-9|TRBJ1-1
CASSFKTGGMNTEAFF
TGTGCCAGCAGCTTCAAGACAGGTGGAATGAACACTGAAGCTTTCTTT
>16|NA|TRBD1|TRBV4-3|TRBJ2-3
CASSPQGAGSTDTQYF
TGCGCCAGCAGCCCTCAGGGGGCGGGAAGCACAGATACGCAGTATTTT
>16|NA|NA|TRBV7-2|TRBJ1-2
CASSLLRPAGSYGYTF
TGTGCCAGCAGCTTATTACGTCCGGCAGGCTCCTATGGCTACACCTTC
>12|NA|NA|TRBV27|TRBJ2-3
CASSPQGDTQYF
TGTGCCAGCAGTCCACAGGGCGATACGCAGTATTTT
>14|NA|NA|TRBV15|TRBJ1-5
CATSRAGGNQPQHF
TGTGCCACCAGCAGAGCCGGGGGGAATCAGCCCCAGCATTTT
>14|NA|NA|TRBV19|TRBJ2-7
CASSAGTSTYEQYF
TGTGCCAGTAGCGCCGGGACAAGTACCTACGAGCAGTACTTC
>16|NA|TRBD2|TRBV9|TRBJ2-3
CASSAGTSGGTDTQYF
TGTGCCAGCAGCGCAGGGACTAGCGGGGGCACAGATACGCAGTATTTT
>14|NA|NA|TRBV6-1|TRBJ1-1
CASSEYDRNTEAFF
TGTGCCAGCAGTGAATACGACAGGAACACTGAAGCTTTCTTT
>16|NA|NA|TRBV2|TRBJ1-2
CASSANPTGLNYGYTF
TGTGCCAGCAGCGCGAACCCGACAGGTCTTAACTATGGCTACACCTTC
>15|NA|NA|TRBV4-1|TRBJ1-2
CASSQGGQQYYGYTF
TGCGCCAGCAGCCAAGGAGGACAGCAATACTATGGCTACACCTTC
>14|NA|TRBD1|TRBV19|TRBJ1-1
CAVADRGSNTEAFF
TGTGCCGTGGCGGACAGGGGTTCGAACACTGAAGCTTTCTTT
>13|NA|NA|TRBV5-6|TRBJ1-2
CASSWTAAGGYTF
TGTGCCAGCAGCTGGACTGCGGCCGGCGGCTACACCTTC
>17|NA|TRBD2|TRBV7-2|TRBJ2-2
CASSLIGGARNTGELFF
TGTGCCAGCAGCTTAATCGGGGGGGCTAGGAACACCGGGGAGCTGTTTTTT
>18|NA|TRBD1|TRBV10-3|TRBJ1-3
CAISKDSGTAYSGNTIYF
TGTGCCATCAGCAAAGATTCCGGGACAGCCTACTCTGGAAACACCATATATTTT
>15|NA|NA|TRBV5-4|TRBJ1-3
CASSLVGQGGNTIYF
TGTGCCAGCAGCTTGGTTGGGCAGGGTGGAAACACCATATATTTT
>16|NA|TRBD2|TRBV3-1/TRBV3-2|TRBJ2-1
CASSPNLGGGYNEQFF
TGTGCCAGCAGCCCGAACCTTGGGGGGGGCTACAATGAGCAGTTCTTC